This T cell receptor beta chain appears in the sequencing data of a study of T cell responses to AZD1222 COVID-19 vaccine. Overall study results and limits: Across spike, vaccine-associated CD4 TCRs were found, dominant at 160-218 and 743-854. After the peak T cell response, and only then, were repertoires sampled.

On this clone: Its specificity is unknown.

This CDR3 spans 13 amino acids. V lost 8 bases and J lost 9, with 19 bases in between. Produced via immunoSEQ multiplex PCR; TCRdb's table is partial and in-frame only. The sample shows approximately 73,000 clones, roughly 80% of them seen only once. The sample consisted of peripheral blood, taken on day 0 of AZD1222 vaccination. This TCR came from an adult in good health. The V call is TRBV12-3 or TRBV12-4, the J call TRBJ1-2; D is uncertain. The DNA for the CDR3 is TGTGCCAGCGCGATAGGGCCCCTCCTTAGCTACACCTTC. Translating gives CASAIGPLLSYTF.